This paragraph reports one T cell receptor (beta chain). This clonotype was counted many times. There is no known antigen for this receptor. Nothing much larger sits one base from this clone, and base qualities are not available. The data derive from a study of T cells after yellow fever vaccination (dated by TCRdb to between 2018 and 2021). Context from the whole study: The SMART-Seq v4 Ultra Low Input RNA kit was used to prepare libraries from fractions with low cell numbers. Blood was collected at multiple timepoints before and after primary and secondary immunization, and bulk PBMC replicates and cell subsets were isolated. To follow T-cell clones before and after primary and booster YFV17D yellow fever vaccination, bulk TCR alpha and beta repertoires were sequenced over time. Two healthy male donors made up the cohort, one aged 18 to 30 years and the other aged 30 to 39 years. The study at large found these results: Compared with the primary T-cell response, the secondary T-cell response was weaker but faster, peaking on day 5 rather than day 15. Because abundant contaminating clonotypes from the bulk population could be contained in FACS-sorted repertoires, computational filtering was required. A small fraction of clonotypes appeared in both the CD4 and CD8 compartments, likely as a result of convergent recombination. Because only two donors were included in the study, the extent to which the findings can be generalized is limited. After the booster, most clones that had expanded after primary vaccination were detected again (nearly 98% of CD4 and over 75% of CD8), suggesting broad maintenance of memory.

TCR cDNA was made using 5'RACE template switching, a step that added a universal primer site and unique molecular identifiers. cDNA synthesis was primed from both the TCR alpha and TCR beta constant segments. Library amplification used two PCR steps, and the second PCR step added sample barcodes and sequencing adapters. Sequencing of libraries was performed on Illumina HiSeq 2500 (2x100 bp) or NovaSeq (2x150 bp). Under the source paper's analysis protocol: MIGEC handled demultiplexing of reads and collapsing into UMI consensus sequences, while MiXCR performed V(D)J alignment. Clonotypes responding to the vaccine were identified with edgeR on replicate PBMC samples, with the criteria of FDR below 0.01 and a log2 fold change above 5 up to day 15. Each bulk clonotype was labeled CD4 or CD8 based on which sequenced repertoire, CD4 or CD8, contained the clonotype at higher abundance. TCRdb trimmed the raw reads at Q25, called clones with MiXCR and kept productive beta chains. One record per CDR3 amino acid sequence lists the most common genes and DNA. These V and J calls rely on TCRdb rather than the paper's analysis. The table for this sample lists some 69,000 distinct CDR3 sequences; 5% to 6.5% of them were counted only once. Over 2% of the sample belongs to the ten largest clones.

The sample's treatment or condition label is to be understood as: live attenuated yellow fever vaccine strain. A standard Ficoll-Paque protocol was used to isolate PBMCs from peripheral blood. CD4 and CD8 T-cell fractions were isolated with Dynabeads CD4 and CD8 positive selection kits. TriZol was used to extract RNA from bulk PBMCs, from CD4 and CD8 fractions, and from dextramer-positive and dextramer-negative fractions. Taken from cysteine to phenylalanine, the CDR3 has 14 residues. Only the CDR3 part of the read is kept: 42 bases, read in frame from the first base. As encoded in the germline V gene, CDR1 is SGHTA while CDR2 is FQGNSA. Relative to germline, V is missing 7 bases and J is missing 3 bases, with 8 bases of the junction outside any gene match.

The receptor was derived from a man aged 18 to 29 who received the YFV17D yellow fever vaccine. The starting material was CD4+ T cells sorted from PBMCs, obtained roughly 14 days after the first yellow fever vaccination. Recombination connected TRBV7-2 to TRBJ2-7, with TRBD1 matching 8 junction bases. The CDR3 protein sequence reads: CASIIGQGSYEQYF. Here is the DNA: TGTGCCAGCATCATCGGACAGGGAAGCTACGAGCAGTACTTC.